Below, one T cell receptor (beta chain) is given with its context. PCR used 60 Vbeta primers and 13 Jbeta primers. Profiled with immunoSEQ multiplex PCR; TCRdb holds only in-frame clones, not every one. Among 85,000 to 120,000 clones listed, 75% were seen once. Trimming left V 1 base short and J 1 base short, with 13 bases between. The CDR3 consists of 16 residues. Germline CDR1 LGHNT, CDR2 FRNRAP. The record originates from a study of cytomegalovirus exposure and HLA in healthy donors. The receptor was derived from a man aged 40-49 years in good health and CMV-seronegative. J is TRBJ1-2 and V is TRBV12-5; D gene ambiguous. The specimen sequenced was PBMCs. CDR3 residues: CASGLDSGNLNYGYTF. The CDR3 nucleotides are TGTGCTAGTGGTTTGGATAGCGGAAATCTTAACTATGGCTACACCTTC.